This T cell receptor beta chain was observed in a study of blood T cell repertoires in COVID-19. Study-wide context: The analysed material was cDNA or gDNA that came from T cells, B-cell-depleted T cells, or PBMCs.

Generated by immunoSEQ multiplex PCR, the TCRdb table keeps only in-frame clones and is missing some. The sample shows some 59,000 clones, 70% to 80% of them seen only once. Trimming removed 0 bases at V and 6 bases at J, with 7 bases between. Germline CDR1 is SGHAT and CDR2 is FQNNGV. The CDR3 extends over 13 amino acids. What was sequenced was peripheral blood. This rearrangement joins TRBV11-2 to TRBJ2-3; the D gene is possibly TRBD1 (6 bases). This clonotype was obtained from an elderly man with active or convalescent COVID-19. The CDR3 region is CASSLDQGDTQYF. Here the CDR3 DNA reads TGTGCCAGCAGCTTAGATCAGGGGGATACGCAGTATTTT.